One and the same sample provided the 8 T cell receptor beta chains below, sequenced in a study of blood T cell repertoires in COVID-19. Profiled with immunoSEQ multiplex PCR; TCRdb holds only in-frame clones, not every one. Seen here are about 270,000 clones, 80% to 90% observed once, and the top ten hold about 4%. The sample consisted of PBMCs or T cells enriched from blood (not recorded which). Source of these receptors: a woman aged 25-40 years with acute COVID-19.

The rearrangement joins TRBV28 to TRBJ1-1; no clear D gene. CDR3 size: 13 residues. CDR1 and CDR2 from the germline V gene are MDHEN and SYDVKM. V lost 7 bases to trimming and J lost 1 base, with 10 bases between them. This CDR3 reads CASINLWNTEAFF. CDR3 nucleotides: TGTGCCAGCATAAACTTATGGAACACTGAAGCTTTCTTT.

The V and J genes are TRBV4-1 and TRBJ1-6; D is uncertain. CDR1 MGHRA and CDR2 YSYEKL come from the germline V gene. The V gene lost 4 bases and the J gene lost 6 bases, with 16 bases spanning the gap. The CDR3 contains 16 residues. CDR3 bases: TGCGCCAGCAGCCCTCGCCCGGGCGGGAGTAATTCACCCCTCCACTTT. This codes for CASSPRPGGSNSPLHF.

The CDR3 reads CASSQEPSGAPYEQYF. Written as DNA, the CDR3 is TGTGCCAGCAGCCAAGAACCCAGCGGAGCCCCCTACGAGCAGTACTTC. The genes are TRBV3-1 (or the pseudogene TRBV3-2) and TRBJ2-7, with TRBD2 as a possible D gene (5 bases). This CDR3 is built from 16 residues. The germline V gene has CDR1 LGHDT and CDR2 YNNKEL (reference sequence). Trimming stripped 0 bases from V and 2 bases from J, with 14 bases between.

J is TRBJ2-1 and V is TRBV19, with D hard to call. V was trimmed by 1 base and J by 2 bases, leaving 6 bases between them. Germline CDR1 reads LNHDA; CDR2 reads SQIVND (reference sequence). This CDR3 is 14 amino acids long. The CDR3 coding sequence is TGTGCCAGTAGTATAGGGAGCCCCTACAATGAGCAGTTCTTC. It translates to CASSIGSPYNEQFF.

The chain couples TRBV19 to TRBJ2-1, with D perhaps TRBD2 (6 bases). CDR1 and CDR2 from the germline V gene are LNHDA and SQIVND (reference sequence). The length of the CDR3 is 14 residues. The V end was cut by 8 bases, the J end by 1 base, with 12 bases between. CDR3 sequence reads: CASGEAGSYNEQFF. CDR3 nucleotides: TGTGCCAGTGGGGAGGCTGGTTCCTACAATGAGCAGTTCTTC.

The V call is TRBV18, the J call TRBJ2-1, with D perhaps matching TRBD2 (5 bases). The germline gives CDR1 KGHSH, CDR2 LQKENI. V dropped 2 bases and J dropped 3 bases, with 5 bases sitting between them. CDR3 length equals 13 residues. The CDR3 sequence is CASSPGLYNEQFF. CDR3 DNA: TGTGCCAGCTCACCAGGACTCTACAATGAGCAGTTCTTC.

The CDR3: CASSARDRGRVSPKNIQYF. In DNA, the CDR3 is TGTGCCAGCAGCGCCCGGGACAGGGGGCGCGTAAGTCCCAAAAACATTCAGTACTTC. The chain couples TRBV13 to TRBJ2-4, with 12 nucleotides matching TRBD1. The CDR3 consists of 19 residues. Germline loops: CDR1 PRHDT, CDR2 FYEKMQ (reference sequence). The V gene end was trimmed by 5 bases and the J gene end by 2 bases; junction bases not matched to a gene: 13.

The rearrangement uses TRBV3-1 (or the pseudogene TRBV3-2) and TRBJ2-3; 11 bases line up with TRBD2. The CDR3 has 18 residues. Germline V lookup: CDR1 LGHDT, CDR2 YNNKEL (reference sequence). Trimming at V came to 8 bases and at J to 1 base, leaving 14 bases not matched to a gene. The CDR3 reads CASGTGTSGKRGTDTQYF. As DNA, the CDR3 is TGTGCCAGCGGGACCGGGACTAGCGGAAAAAGGGGCACAGATACGCAGTATTTT.